This T cell receptor (beta chain) was documented in a study of vaccination effects on CD4 cells after COVID-19. Study-level information: After the second dose, samples were taken at median day 72.

The length of the CDR3 is 16 residues. CDR1 is SGHTA and CDR2 is FQGNSA in the germline V gene. The V gene lost 6 bases and the J gene lost 4 bases, with 21 bases spanning the gap. Subsequent to less than eleven days of culture, CD4+ T cells were isolated. Either the BNT162b2 or mRNA-1273 vaccine was given to participants in two doses. Half of the medium was exchanged for IL-2 medium on both days 3 and 7. Libraries were prepared by immunoSEQ multiplex PCR; TCRdb keeps only in-frame clonotypes and omits some of them. Here the sample spans tens of thousands of clones, roughly 81% being singletons. Concerning this clone itself: Its specificity is not known.

This TCR derives from a human donor who received a COVID-19 vaccine. The chain carries TRBV7-2 and TRBJ2-5; a weak D match, TRBD2 (7 bases). The sequencing here drew on CD4+ T cells from PBMCs cultured without peptide, taken after COVID-19 vaccination. Written as DNA, the CDR3 is TGTGCCAGCAGTAACGAGGGGGGGGACTACCGAGAGACCCAGTACTTC. Translating it yields CASSNEGGDYRETQYF.